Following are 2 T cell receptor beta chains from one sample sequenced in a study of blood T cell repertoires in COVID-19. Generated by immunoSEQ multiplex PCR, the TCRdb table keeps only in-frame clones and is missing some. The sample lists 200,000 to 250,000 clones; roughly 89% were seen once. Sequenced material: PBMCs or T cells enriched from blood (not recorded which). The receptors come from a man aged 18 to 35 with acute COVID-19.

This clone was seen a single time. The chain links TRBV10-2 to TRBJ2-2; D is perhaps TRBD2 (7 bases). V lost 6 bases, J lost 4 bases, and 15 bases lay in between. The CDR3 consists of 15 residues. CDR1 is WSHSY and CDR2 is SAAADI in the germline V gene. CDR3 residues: CASSFSGEGTGELFF. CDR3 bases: TGCGCCAGCAGCTTCTCAGGGGAGGGCACCGGGGAGCTGTTTTTT.

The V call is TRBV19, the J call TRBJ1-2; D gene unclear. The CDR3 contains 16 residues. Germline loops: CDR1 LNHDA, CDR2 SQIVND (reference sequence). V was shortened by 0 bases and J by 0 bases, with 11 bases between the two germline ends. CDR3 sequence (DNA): TGTGCCAGTAGTATAGATTGGTCCGGAGCTAACTATGGCTACACCTTC. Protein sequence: CASSIDWSGANYGYTF.